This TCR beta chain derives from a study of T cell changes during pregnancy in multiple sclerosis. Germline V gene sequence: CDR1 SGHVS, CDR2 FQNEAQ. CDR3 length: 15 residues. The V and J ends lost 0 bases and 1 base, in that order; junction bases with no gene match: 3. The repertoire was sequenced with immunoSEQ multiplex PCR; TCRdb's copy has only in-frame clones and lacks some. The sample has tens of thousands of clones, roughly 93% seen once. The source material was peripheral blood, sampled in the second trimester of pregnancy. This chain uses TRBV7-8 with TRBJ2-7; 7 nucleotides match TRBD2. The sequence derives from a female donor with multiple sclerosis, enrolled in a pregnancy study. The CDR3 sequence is CASSLAREGSYEQYF. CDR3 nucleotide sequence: TGTGCCAGCAGCTTAGCTAGGGAGGGTTCCTACGAGCAGTACTTC.